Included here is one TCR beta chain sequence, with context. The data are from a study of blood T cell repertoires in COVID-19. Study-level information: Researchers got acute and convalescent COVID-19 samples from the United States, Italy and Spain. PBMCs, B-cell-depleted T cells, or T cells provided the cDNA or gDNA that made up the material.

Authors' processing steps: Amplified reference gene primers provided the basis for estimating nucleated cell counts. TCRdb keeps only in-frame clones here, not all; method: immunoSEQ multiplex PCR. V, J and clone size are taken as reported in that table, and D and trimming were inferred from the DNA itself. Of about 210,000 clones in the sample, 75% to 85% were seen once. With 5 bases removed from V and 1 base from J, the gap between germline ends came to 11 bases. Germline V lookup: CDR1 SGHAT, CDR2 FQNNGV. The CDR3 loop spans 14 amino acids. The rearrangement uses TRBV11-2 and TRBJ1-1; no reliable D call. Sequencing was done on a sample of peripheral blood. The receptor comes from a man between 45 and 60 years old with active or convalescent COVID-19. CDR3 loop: CASSRGRANTEAFF. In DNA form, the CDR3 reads TGTGCCAGCAGCCGCGGGAGGGCGAACACTGAAGCTTTCTTT.